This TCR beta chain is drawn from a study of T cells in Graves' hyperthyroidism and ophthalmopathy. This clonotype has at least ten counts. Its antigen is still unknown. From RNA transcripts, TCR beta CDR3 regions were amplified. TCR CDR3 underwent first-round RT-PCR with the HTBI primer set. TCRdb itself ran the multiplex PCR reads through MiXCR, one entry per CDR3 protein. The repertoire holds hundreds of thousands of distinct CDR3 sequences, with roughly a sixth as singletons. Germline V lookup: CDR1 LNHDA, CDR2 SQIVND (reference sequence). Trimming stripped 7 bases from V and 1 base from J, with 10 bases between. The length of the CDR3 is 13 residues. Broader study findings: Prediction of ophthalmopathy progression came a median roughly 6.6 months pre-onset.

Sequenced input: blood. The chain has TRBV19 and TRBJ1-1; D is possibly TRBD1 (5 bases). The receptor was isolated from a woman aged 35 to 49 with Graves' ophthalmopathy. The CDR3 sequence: CASKGRENTEAFF. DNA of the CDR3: TGTGCCAGTAAGGGACGGGAGAACACTGAAGCTTTCTTT. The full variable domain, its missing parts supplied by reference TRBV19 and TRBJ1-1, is DGGITQSPKYLFRKEGQNVTLSCEQNLNHDAMYWYRQDPGQGLRLIYYSQIVNDFQKGDIAEGYSVSREKKESFPLTVTSAQKNPTAFYLCASKGRENTEAFFGQGTRLTVV.